This T cell receptor beta chain originates from a study of post-analysis software for immune sequencing data (dated by TCRdb to 2015 to 2017). At the level of the whole study: Recorded disease courses included relapsing-remitting, secondary progressive and progressive-relapsing multiple sclerosis, with some patients lacking subtype annotation. The patient repertoires were set against about 10 previously published healthy control repertoires from donors whose ages ranged from roughly 6 to 25 years. A subset of samples was prepared in parallel using single-end sample barcoding, then pooled and co-amplified after Illumina adapter ligation.

The library was obtained by PCR. TCRdb lists the instrument as Illumina HiSeq 2500. To reduce PCR and sequencing biases, unique molecular identifiers were incorporated into the TCR beta cDNA libraries. About 500,000 cDNA molecules were obtained for every 1 to 10 million input T cells, so each molecule roughly corresponded to one T cell. The patient libraries were prepared and sequenced with the same protocol used for the earlier healthy control dataset. Within a given batch, samples were prepared together, multiplexed and sequenced on the same HiSeq lane. The study's own analysis went as follows. MIGEC was used to process the raw barcoded reads, and molecular identifier groups with only a single read were discarded before consensus assembly and CDR3 extraction. VDJtools was used for post-analysis of the clonotype tables, with diversity normalized by down-sampling every dataset to the smallest sample size. In repertoire overlap clustering, CDR3 amino acid sequences, but not nucleotide sequences, were matched to correct batch-related cross-sample contamination. The raw public reads went through TCRdb reprocessing: fastp at Q25, MiXCR clone calling, in-frame beta chains kept. Under each unique CDR3 protein, matching rows form one entry showing the most common genes and DNA. For this entry, the V and J calls and clone size follow TCRdb and not the study's own pipeline. The sample table records roughly 800,000 distinct CDR3 sequences; about 43% of these occur just once. The biggest ten clones account for 4.9% of the sample.

TCR beta repertoires were profiled from peripheral blood of more than ten young patients with multiple sclerosis to demonstrate the VDJtools post-analysis software. Multiple sclerosis patients were children and adolescents aged about 6 to 16 years. Worth noting for this clonotype: Which antigen it targets is not known. No base quality information exists; no much larger clone differs at one position.

The study at large found these results: The control group was slightly older than the multiple sclerosis patient group. Direct clustering with F measure revealed strong co-clustering of samples prepared in the same batch, which led to a batch-effect correction. Compared with controls, multiple sclerosis patients had significantly lower normalized Chao1 diversity, a finding suggesting substantial peripheral T-cell clonal expansion. About 5 TRBV segments, including TRBV5-6, TRBV5-1 and TRBV20-1, were significantly more frequent in patients than controls.

Clipping removes 2 bases from V and 5 bases from J, with 2 as the unmatched junction base count. Per the germline V gene (reference sequence), SGHKS is the CDR1 and YYEKEE is the CDR2. The CDR3 starts with the cysteine, ends with the phenylalanine, and has 14 residues. Kept here is only the CDR3 DNA, which spans 42 bases and is read in frame from base 1. The TCR sequence derives from a girl between 5 and 17 years old with multiple sclerosis. The chain is encoded by TRBV5-5 joined to TRBJ2-4, with TRBD1 matching 9 junction bases. The sequenced sample consisted of blood. The sequence in DNA is TGTGCCAGCAGCTTACGGGACAGGGAAAACATTCAGTACTTC. Its product reads: CASSLRDRENIQYF.